A single sample gave rise to the 26 T cell receptor beta chains below, sequenced in a study of naive and memory T cell subsets. Treatment here: skin biopsy from PPD injection site in Mantoux-positive individual. An oligonucleotide containing a UMI was ligated to the 3' end of TCR cDNA. Four PCR rounds used nested alpha and beta constant region primers plus the SP2 primer. TCRdb processed the UMI-ligation and nested PCR reads anew with MiXCR; each CDR3 protein has one entry. The data show some 30,000 distinct CDR3 sequences, about 6.2% seen once. Specimen: skin, collected from a tuberculin skin test site. The receptors come from an adult in good health.

This clonotype was counted ten times or more. The chain employs TRBV4-2 and TRBJ2-7; unclear D gene. The CDR3 runs to 15 residues. Trimming stripped 0 bases from V and 2 bases from J, with 11 bases between. CDR1 is LGHNA and CDR2 is YNFKEQ in the germline V gene. DNA of the CDR3: TGTGCCAGCAGCCAAGATGGGCAGAAAGCCTACGAGCAGTACTTC. It specifies CASSQDGQKAYEQYF.

This clonotype has more than one count but fewer than ten. The V call is TRBV3-1, the J call TRBJ1-4; the D is unclear. The CDR3 consists of 15 residues. Between the trimmed V and J ends, which lost 1 base and 8 bases, there was a span of 14 bases. The germline V gene encodes CDR1 LGHDT and CDR2 YNNKEL (reference sequence). Here the CDR3 reads CASSQGGRVGEKLFF. For the CDR3, the DNA is TGTGCCAGCAGCCAAGGGGGTCGGGTCGGCGAAAAACTGTTTTTT.

This clonotype was recorded many times. The chain is built from TRBV10-2 and TRBJ2-3, with 7 bases aligning to TRBD2. Germline loops: CDR1 WSHSY, CDR2 SAAADI. CDR3 size: 13 residues. Trimming cost V 7 bases and J 6 bases; bases outside gene matches: 7. This chain's CDR3 is CASTAKGGDTQYF. The CDR3 DNA sequence: TGCGCCAGCACTGCAAAGGGAGGGGATACGCAGTATTTT.

Ten or more counts support this clonotype. The gene calls are TRBV7-6 and TRBJ2-2; perhaps TRBD1 as D (6 bases). The CDR3 extends over 15 amino acids. CDR1 is SGHVS and CDR2 is FNYEAQ in the germline V gene. V was shortened by 7 bases and J by 4 bases, with 16 bases between the two germline ends. The CDR3 bases are TGTGCCAGCACCTTGGTGGGGGCGGGCACCGGGGAGCTGTTTTTT. It translates to CASTLVGAGTGELFF.

In this sample, this clonotype turned up many times. The V and J genes are TRBV12-3 or TRBV12-4 and TRBJ2-1; D call uncertain. V gave up 4 bases and J gave up 4 bases, with 8 bases separating them. The CDR3 totals 13 residues. CDR3 amino acids: CASSSSIYNEQFF. CDR3 bases: TGTGCCAGCAGTTCCTCCATATACAATGAGCAGTTCTTC.

In this sample, this clonotype turned up many times. DNA for the CDR3: TGTGCCAGCAGCTTACTGGGGGCGACGATGGAGACCCAGTACTTC. Translation: CASSLLGATMETQYF. The chain carries TRBV11-2 and TRBJ2-5; D is perhaps TRBD1 (6 bases). The germline CDR1 and CDR2 sequences are SGHAT and FQNNGV. Deletions cut 2 bases from V and 5 bases from J, with 15 bases between. This CDR3 comprises 15 residues.

This clonotype was seen many times. V is TRBV9 and J is TRBJ2-7; 10 nucleotides line up with TRBD1. Germline V gene data show CDR1 as SGDLS and CDR2 as YYNGEE. The CDR3 totals 14 residues. Trimming removed 7 bases from V and 4 bases from J; junction bases left unmatched: 8. CDR3 nucleotide sequence: TGTGCCAGCGGCCGGGGACAGGGGTCTTACGAGCAGTACTTC. Translation: CASGRGQGSYEQYF.

This clonotype showed up many times. The chain couples TRBV7-2 to TRBJ2-7; 9 bases fit TRBD1. V was pared by 5 bases and J by 4 bases, with 9 bases of the junction left unmatched. The CDR3 is 15 amino acids. CDR1 and CDR2 from the germline V gene are SGHTA and FQGNSA. The CDR3 nucleotides are TGTGCCAGCAGCCCCACCGGGACAGGGTTTTACGAGCAGTACTTC. It codes for CASSPTGTGFYEQYF.

In its sample, this clonotype ranks as medium-sized. CDR3 nucleotides: TGTGCCAGCAGCTTAGGGCAGGCGACCAACACAGATACGCAGTATTTT. Translation gives CASSLGQATNTDTQYF. V is TRBV7-6 and J is TRBJ2-3; D not resolved. The CDR3 runs 16 residues. V shed 1 base and J shed 2 bases, with 13 bases lying between them. The germline gives CDR1 SGHVS, CDR2 FNYEAQ. The whole variable domain, filled in from reference TRBV7-6 and TRBJ2-3, reads GAGVSQSPRYKVTKRGQDVALRCDPISGHVSLYWYRQALGQGPEFLTYFNYEAQQDKSGLPNDRFSAERPEGSISTLTIQRTEQRDSAMYRCASSLGQATNTDTQYFGPGTRLTVL.

As for this clonotype: A much larger clone sits a single nucleotide away, making a read error possible. The CDR3 sequence: CASSQEGTGGRNQPQHF. CDR3 nucleotide sequence: TGTGCCAGTAGTCAAGAAGGGACAGGGGGAAGGAATCAGCCCCAGCATTTT. The chain links TRBV19 to TRBJ1-5; the match to TRBD1 covers 11 bases. Unmatched junction bases numbered 10, after V lost 5 bases and J lost 4 bases. CDR1 and CDR2 (germline): LNHDA, SQIVND (reference sequence). The CDR3 consists of 17 residues.

The table lists this clonotype with a few counts. V and J are TRBV12-3 or TRBV12-4 and TRBJ2-2, with D maybe TRBD1 (5 bases). The V end was cut by 3 bases, the J end by 5 bases, with 7 bases between. The CDR3 runs 13 residues. This CDR3 is CASSFSGTGELFF. CDR3 DNA: TGTGCCAGCAGTTTTTCAGGGACCGGGGAGCTGTTTTTT.

The table lists this clonotype with a count of one. The rearrangement links TRBV5-1 to TRBJ1-2; weak D call: TRBD1 (5 bases). There are 16 residues in the CDR3. Trimming removed 3 bases at V and 2 bases at J, with 17 bases between. Germline V gene sequence: CDR1 SGHRS, CDR2 YFSETQ. The CDR3 here is CASSSHQDAGNYGYTF. CDR3 nucleotide sequence: TGCGCCAGCAGCTCCCACCAGGACGCAGGGAACTATGGCTACACCTTC.

This clonotype was seen many times. The V call is TRBV6-4, the J call TRBJ2-2, with D unclear. The CDR3 extends over 13 amino acids. Trimming pared 3 bases from V and 4 bases from J, leaving 6 bases between. Looked up from germline, CDR1 is MRHNA and CDR2 is SNTAGT. The CDR3 nucleotides read TGTGCCAGCAGTGATCAGTTCACCGGGGAGCTGTTTTTT. This gives the protein CASSDQFTGELFF.

By share, this clonotype counts as medium-sized. The V gene is TRBV29-1, the J gene TRBJ2-2; D remains unclear. Germline V gene lookup returns CDR1 SQVTM and CDR2 ANQGSEA. The CDR3 contains 13 residues. V lost 3 bases to trimming and J lost 2 bases, with 7 bases between them. The CDR3 region has the DNA TGCAGCGTTGAGTCGGGTAACACCGGGGAGCTGTTTTTT. Translating it yields CSVESGNTGELFF.

Of note for this clonotype: A much larger clone differs from this one at a single base, so this may be a read error. This sequence joins TRBV20-1 and TRBJ1-4; TRBD1 is a possible D gene (5 bases). The CDR3 runs to 13 residues. The germline V gene encodes CDR1 DFQATT and CDR2 SNEGSKA (reference sequence). The CDR3 here is CSASPGGDERLFF. CDR3 nucleotides: TGCAGTGCCTCACCGGGGGGTGATGAAAGACTGTTTTTT.

The chain joins TRBV29-1 to TRBJ1-1; 7 nucleotides match TRBD1. The trim removed 4 bases at V and 2 bases at J, leaving 4 bases unmatched. Germline loops: CDR1 SQVTM, CDR2 ANQGSEA. CDR3 length equals 13 residues. Here the CDR3 reads CSVGQGGNTEAFF. The CDR3 region has the DNA TGCAGCGTTGGACAGGGCGGTAACACTGAAGCTTTCTTT.

The CDR3 DNA sequence: TGTGCCAGCAGCTTACCTCTACACAATGAGCAGTTCTTC. Residues: CASSLPLHNEQFF. The chain is built from TRBV7-2 and TRBJ2-1; D remains ambiguous. From germline, CDR1 is SGHTA and CDR2 FQGNSA. V shed 2 bases and J shed 5 bases, with 7 bases lying between them. This CDR3 is built from 13 residues.

This clonotype was counted ten times or more. This chain uses TRBV18 with TRBJ1-6, with unresolved D. The V and J ends lost 2 bases and 7 bases respectively, with 9 bases between them. CDR3 length equals 14 residues. CDR1 and CDR2 from the germline V gene are KGHSH and LQKENI. The CDR3 sequence is CASSPESYNSPLHF. Here the CDR3 DNA reads TGTGCCAGCTCACCAGAGTCTTACAATTCACCCCTCCACTTT.

This clonotype was observed at least ten times. The chain combines TRBV12-3 or TRBV12-4 with TRBJ2-3; 12 positions agree with TRBD2. Trimming at V came to 8 bases and at J to 2 bases, leaving 5 bases not matched to a gene. The CDR3 has 15 amino acids. The CDR3 region is CASQTSGGLTDTQYF. CDR3 DNA: TGTGCCAGCCAGACTAGCGGGGGACTCACAGATACGCAGTATTTT.

This clonotype has a count of ten or more. This chain uses TRBV20-1 with TRBJ1-1, with a tentative D call TRBD1 (5 bases). This CDR3 contains 15 residues. Trimming pared 6 bases from V and 0 bases from J, leaving 17 bases between. The germline CDR1 and CDR2 sequences are DFQATT and SNEGSKA (reference sequence). The CDR3 sequence is CSAATSQGMNTEAFF. The CDR3 DNA is TGCAGTGCCGCAACCTCCCAGGGAATGAACACTGAAGCTTTCTTT.

The chain carries TRBV4-2 and TRBJ1-1; D is undetermined. Germline V gene lookup returns CDR1 LGHNA and CDR2 YNFKEQ. This CDR3 has 16 amino acids. V shed 1 base and J shed 1 base, with 13 bases lying between them. Here the CDR3 reads CASSQAGSSENTEAFF. Here the CDR3 DNA reads TGTGCCAGCAGCCAAGCGGGATCGAGCGAGAACACTGAAGCTTTCTTT.

The rearrangement uses TRBV27 and TRBJ2-2; possibly TRBD2 for D (7 bases). This CDR3 has 16 amino acids. In germline, CDR1 is MNHEY, CDR2 SMNVEV (reference sequence). With 7 bases removed from V and 3 bases from J, the gap between germline ends came to 18 bases. CDR3 loop: CASTHKGGGHTGELFF. CDR3 bases: TGTGCCAGCACCCACAAGGGGGGGGGGCACACCGGGGAGCTGTTTTTT.

This clonotype has at least ten counts. The chain is built from TRBV29-1 and TRBJ1-2; no definite D call. V was pared by 4 bases and J by 7 bases, with 10 bases between. The length of the CDR3 is 11 residues. Germline CDR1 SQVTM, CDR2 ANQGSEA. The CDR3 protein is CSVGTDSGYTF. CDR3 nucleotide sequence: TGCAGCGTTGGGACGGACTCTGGCTACACCTTC.

This clonotype was detected many times. V and J are TRBV7-2 and TRBJ2-1, with 14 bases that match TRBD2. The CDR3 consists of 16 residues. V lost 5 bases to trimming and J lost 9 bases; unmatched junction nucleotides: 9. In germline, CDR1 is SGHTA, CDR2 FQGNSA. For the CDR3, the DNA is TGTGCCAGCAGCATCCGGACTAGCGGGGGGCCCTCTGAGCAGTTCTTC. It encodes CASSIRTSGGPSEQFF.

V is TRBV4-2 and J is TRBJ2-2; D remains ambiguous. Germline lookup yields CDR1 LGHNA and CDR2 YNFKEQ. CDR3 length: 15 residues. V gave up 4 bases and J gave up 6 bases, with 15 bases separating them. CDR3 nucleotides: TGTGCCAGCAGCCCGGTCTCACGAGCCCCCGGGGAGCTGTTTTTT. Its protein is CASSPVSRAPGELFF.

This clonotype was seen ten or more times. A much larger clone is a single base away; this may be a read error. The chain joins TRBV13 to TRBJ2-5; D is possibly TRBD2 (6 bases). Germline CDR1 reads PRHDT; CDR2 reads FYEKMQ (reference sequence). Trimming removed 3 bases from V and 4 bases from J, with 6 bases in between. This CDR3 comprises 12 residues. This CDR3 is CASSFGGETQYF. CDR3 coding DNA: TGTGCCAGCAGCTTCGGGGGAGAGACCCAGTACTTC.